The 13 T cell receptor beta chains in this list originate from one sample, sequenced in a study of shared clonotypes between healthy human individuals. Sequenced by immunoSEQ multiplex PCR; TCRdb stores in-frame clones only, minus some. The sample has over 700,000 clones; 72% are singletons. Specimen: memory CD4+ T cells sorted from blood. The sample's subset: CD45RA-negative fraction. The receptors come from a woman aged 25 to 39 in good health.

J is TRBJ2-2 and V is TRBV5-1; D is ambiguous. The length of the CDR3 is 15 residues. With 5 bases removed from V and 1 base from J, the gap between germline ends came to 12 bases. The germline V gene encodes CDR1 SGHRS and CDR2 YFSETQ. Written as DNA, the CDR3 is TGCGCCAGCAGGGGGTCGAGCTGGAACACCGGGGAGCTGTTTTTT. It yields the protein CASRGSSWNTGELFF.

The rearrangement uses TRBV5-1 and TRBJ2-5; 7 bases match TRBD2. The CDR3 is 13 residues long. Germline values: CDR1 SGHRS, CDR2 YFSETQ. J was trimmed by 5 bases and V by 1 base; bases with no gene match: 2. In DNA, the CDR3 is TGCGCCAGCAGCTTGACTAGCGCGGAGACCCAGTACTTC. Translated: CASSLTSAETQYF.

The chain has TRBV6-4 and TRBJ2-2, with 10 bases lining up with TRBD2. This CDR3 region has 16 residues. Unmatched junction bases numbered 5, after V lost 2 bases and J lost 5 bases. Germline-derived CDR1 and CDR2 are MRHNA and SNTAGT. CDR3 bases: TGTGCCAGCAGTGACGAGTCTAGCGGGAGTACCGGGGAGCTGTTTTTT. Its protein is CASSDESSGSTGELFF.

The chain employs TRBV7-9 and TRBJ1-1, with 8 nucleotides matching TRBD1. The CDR3 is 15 amino acids. The germline CDR1 and CDR2 sequences are SEHNR and FQNEAQ (reference sequence). Trimming cost V 6 bases and J 5 bases; bases outside gene matches: 11. CDR3 region: CASSYDPQGGTEAFF. The CDR3 bases are TGTGCCAGCAGTTATGACCCACAGGGGGGAACTGAAGCTTTCTTT. The full variable domain, rest sourced from reference TRBV7-9 and TRBJ1-1, is DTGVSQNPRHKITKRGQNVTFRCDPISEHNRLYWYRQTLGQGPEFLTYFQNEAQLEKSRLLSDRFSAERPKGSFSTLEIQRTEQGDSAMYLCASSYDPQGGTEAFFGQGTRLTVV.

Here the CDR3 DNA reads TGTGCCAGTAGTCGACGGACGGTCGATAATTCACCCCTCCACTTT. The encoded protein is CASSRRTVDNSPLHF. The genes are TRBV19 and TRBJ1-6, with D uncertain. This CDR3 comprises 15 residues. V shed 5 bases and J shed 5 bases, with 13 bases lying between them. Germline-derived CDR1 and CDR2 are LNHDA and SQIVND (reference sequence).

This clone has ten or more counts. Within the sample, other DNA sequences also encode this same CDR3. The chain employs TRBV2 and TRBJ2-7; D ambiguous. Trimming shortened V by 4 bases and J by 4 bases, and 5 bases separated the two germline ends. This CDR3 has 11 residues. Germline-derived CDR1 and CDR2 are SNHLY and FYNNEI. As DNA, the CDR3 is TGTGCCAGCAGTGTTGTATACGAGCAGTACTTC. Its protein is CASSVVYEQYF.

This chain links TRBV6-1 with TRBJ1-2; no definite D call. Trimming cost V 0 bases and J 2 bases, with 10 bases left between them. CDR1 and CDR2 from the germline V gene are MNHNS and SASEGT. The length of the CDR3 is 15 residues. CDR3 DNA: TGTGCCAGCAGTGAAGCCTTTCAATTGAACTATGGCTACACCTTC. Amino acid sequence: CASSEAFQLNYGYTF.

The CDR3 bases are TGCGCCAGCAGTGAGTCCAGGGAGTTGGCCCAGTACTTC. As protein: CASSESRELAQYF. This chain connects TRBV10-2 to TRBJ2-5; D may match TRBD1 or TRBD2 (5 bases each). Germline V gene lookup returns CDR1 WSHSY and CDR2 SAAADI. V shed 0 bases and J shed 9 bases, with 11 bases lying between them. There are 13 residues in the CDR3.

V usage is TRBV5-1 and J usage is TRBJ2-7; D gene ambiguous. CDR3 length: 14 amino acids. V lost 4 bases and J lost 5, with 16 bases in between. CDR1 is SGHRS and CDR2 is YFSETQ in the germline V gene. CDR3 in DNA: TGCGCCAGCAGCGATGCCCTCGGTGCGGACGAGCAGTACTTC. Translation gives CASSDALGADEQYF.

J is TRBJ1-2 and V is TRBV5-1; a weak D match, TRBD1 (5 bases). The CDR3 sequence is 15 residues long. Between the trimmed V and J ends, which lost 1 base and 4 bases, there was a span of 14 bases. Germline values: CDR1 SGHRS, CDR2 YFSETQ. The CDR3 DNA sequence: TGCGCCAGCAGCTTGAAGGGGTATACACCCTATGGCTACACCTTC. Amino acids: CASSLKGYTPYGYTF.

The genes are TRBV30 and TRBJ1-4; possible D gene TRBD1, 6 bases. CDR3 length: 13 residues. In germline, CDR1 is GTSNPN, CDR2 SVGIG (reference sequence). V dropped 6 bases and J dropped 8 bases, with 16 bases sitting between them. The CDR3, as DNA: TGTGCCTGCATTAGGGGGGGGGAAGAAAAACTGTTTTTT. It translates to CACIRGGEEKLFF.

This clone showed up just a few times. DNA for the CDR3: TGTGCCAGCAGAAGACAGACCTCGGACGCTGAAGCTTTCTTT. Translated: CASRRQTSDAEAFF. The rearrangement joins TRBV6-5 to TRBJ1-1, with D tentatively TRBD1 (5 bases). Trimming shortened V by 6 bases and J by 6 bases, and 17 bases separated the two germline ends. Germline CDR1 reads MNHEY; CDR2 reads SVGAGI. The CDR3 spans 14 residues.

The CDR3 reads CASSFRGMELHYEQYF. The CDR3 DNA reads as TGTGCCAGCAGCTTTAGAGGTATGGAGCTGCACTACGAGCAGTACTTC. The chain carries TRBV11-2 and TRBJ2-7, with D unclear. V was shortened by 3 bases and J by 3 bases, with 18 bases between the two germline ends. The CDR3 consists of 16 residues. In germline, CDR1 is SGHAT, CDR2 FQNNGV.